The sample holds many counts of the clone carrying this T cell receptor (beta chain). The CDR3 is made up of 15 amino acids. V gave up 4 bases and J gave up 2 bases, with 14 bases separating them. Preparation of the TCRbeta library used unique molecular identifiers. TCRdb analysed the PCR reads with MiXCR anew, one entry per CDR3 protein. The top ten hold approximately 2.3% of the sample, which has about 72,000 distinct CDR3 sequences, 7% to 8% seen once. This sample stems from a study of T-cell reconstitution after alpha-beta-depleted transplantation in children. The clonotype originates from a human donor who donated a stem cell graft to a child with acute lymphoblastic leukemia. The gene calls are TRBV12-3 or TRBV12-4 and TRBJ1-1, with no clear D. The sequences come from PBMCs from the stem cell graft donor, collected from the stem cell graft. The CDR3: CASSSNRALNTEAFF. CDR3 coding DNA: TGTGCCAGCAGTTCAAACCGGGCACTTAACACTGAAGCTTTCTTT.